The source of this T cell receptor beta chain is a study of blood T cell repertoires in COVID-19. Overall study context: Acute-phase and convalescent COVID-19 samples originated in the United States, Italy and Spain.

Ages ranged from about 18 to 89 years, with residence in 20 to 30 US areas. Assignment of participants to cohorts was predicated upon participant-reported clinical history. Trimming cost V 1 base and J 6 bases; bases outside gene matches: 6. The CDR3 has 15 residues. CDR1 is SGHTA and CDR2 is FQGTGA in the germline V gene. Per the original methods: Counts of nucleated cells, estimated from reference gene primer amplification, were obtained. Sequencing was performed with immunoSEQ multiplex PCR; in TCRdb, only in-frame clones are kept and a portion is missing. V and J calls and clone size are as listed in that table; D and trimming were resolved from the DNA. The table has 100,000 to 150,000 clones, about 81% seen once; the top ten hold 2.4%.

Sequencing input: PBMCs or T cells enriched from blood (not recorded which). The TCR sequence derives from a man aged 35 to 55 with acute COVID-19. This chain joins TRBV7-3 and TRBJ2-1, with 7 bases aligning to TRBD1. The CDR3 spells CASSLNPAGGNEQFF. The CDR3 nucleotides are TGTGCCAGCAGCTTAAACCCGGCAGGGGGCAATGAGCAGTTCTTC.